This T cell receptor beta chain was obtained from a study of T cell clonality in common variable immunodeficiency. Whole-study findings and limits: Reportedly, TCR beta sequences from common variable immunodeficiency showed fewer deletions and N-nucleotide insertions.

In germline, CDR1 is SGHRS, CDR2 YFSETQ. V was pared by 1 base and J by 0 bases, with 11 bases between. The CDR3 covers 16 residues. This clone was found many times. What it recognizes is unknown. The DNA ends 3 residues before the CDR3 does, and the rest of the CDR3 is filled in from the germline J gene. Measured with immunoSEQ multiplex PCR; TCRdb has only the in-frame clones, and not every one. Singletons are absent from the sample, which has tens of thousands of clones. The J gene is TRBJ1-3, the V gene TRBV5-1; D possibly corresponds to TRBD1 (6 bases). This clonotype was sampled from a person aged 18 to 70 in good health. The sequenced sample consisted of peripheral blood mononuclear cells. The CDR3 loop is CASSLSGGYSGNTIYF. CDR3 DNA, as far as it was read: TGCGCCAGCAGCTTGTCGGGGGGCTACTCTGGAAACACC.